This TCR beta chain was sequenced in a study of CD8+CD57+ T cells in acquired aplastic anemia. In this sample, this clonotype turned up many times. Its antigen is as yet unknown. Findings of the study overall: Significant differences in CD8+ Simpson's diversity were not observed between patients and controls.

Sequencing was done on patients that had shown CD8+CD57+ cell expansion by flow cytometry. Among the patients, none had received any therapy at the time of blood sampling. This CDR3 spans 15 amino acids. The V and J ends lost 1 base and 2 bases respectively, with 12 bases between them. Germline CDR1 SGHTA, CDR2 FQGNSA. Both TCR beta VDJ combination and CDR3 sequence profiling were carried out. Genomic DNA was the template for this profiling. TCRdb analysed the reads with MiXCR anew, one entry per CDR3 protein. This repertoire shows 130,000 or so distinct CDR3 sequences, about 40% found once; its top ten account for roughly 3%.

The sequence was obtained from a human donor with aplastic anemia. The material sequenced was sorted CD4+, CD8+, or CD8+CD57+ T cells (not recorded which) from PBMCs. The chain combines TRBV7-2 with TRBJ2-7, with D uncertain. The CDR3 DNA reads as TGTGCCAGCAGCTTAGGTCCAGGTGGGACCTACGAGCAGTACTTC. Its translation is CASSLGPGGTYEQYF.